This record looks at one TCR beta chain sequence and its context. This entry comes from a study of CD8+ T cells in alopecia areata. Study-level information: Twice daily, treated patients received 5 to 10 mg of oral tofacitinib.

Following extraction, RNA underwent reverse transcription to cDNA, which served as the sequencing template. Data came from immunoSEQ multiplex PCR; TCRdb stores just in-frame clones and leaves some out. The sample has 200,000 to 250,000 clones, roughly 56% seen once; the top ten hold about 1.4%. Trimming took 11 bases from V and 5 from J; bases not matched to a gene: 18. This CDR3 contains 15 residues. Germline V lookup: CDR1 SGHAT, CDR2 FQNNGV. Treatment reported: oral pan-JAK inhibitor, 5-10 mg twice daily. This specimen was CD4+ T cells sorted from blood, taken at week 4, from a patient treated with tofacitinib. This clonotype was sampled from a human donor with alopecia areata. The rearrangement links TRBV11-2 to TRBJ2-7; 7 nucleotides align to TRBD1. CDR3 in amino acids: CAPILYDDRANEQYF. In DNA, the CDR3 is TGTGCCCCCATCCTCTACGATGACAGGGCCAACGAGCAGTACTTC.